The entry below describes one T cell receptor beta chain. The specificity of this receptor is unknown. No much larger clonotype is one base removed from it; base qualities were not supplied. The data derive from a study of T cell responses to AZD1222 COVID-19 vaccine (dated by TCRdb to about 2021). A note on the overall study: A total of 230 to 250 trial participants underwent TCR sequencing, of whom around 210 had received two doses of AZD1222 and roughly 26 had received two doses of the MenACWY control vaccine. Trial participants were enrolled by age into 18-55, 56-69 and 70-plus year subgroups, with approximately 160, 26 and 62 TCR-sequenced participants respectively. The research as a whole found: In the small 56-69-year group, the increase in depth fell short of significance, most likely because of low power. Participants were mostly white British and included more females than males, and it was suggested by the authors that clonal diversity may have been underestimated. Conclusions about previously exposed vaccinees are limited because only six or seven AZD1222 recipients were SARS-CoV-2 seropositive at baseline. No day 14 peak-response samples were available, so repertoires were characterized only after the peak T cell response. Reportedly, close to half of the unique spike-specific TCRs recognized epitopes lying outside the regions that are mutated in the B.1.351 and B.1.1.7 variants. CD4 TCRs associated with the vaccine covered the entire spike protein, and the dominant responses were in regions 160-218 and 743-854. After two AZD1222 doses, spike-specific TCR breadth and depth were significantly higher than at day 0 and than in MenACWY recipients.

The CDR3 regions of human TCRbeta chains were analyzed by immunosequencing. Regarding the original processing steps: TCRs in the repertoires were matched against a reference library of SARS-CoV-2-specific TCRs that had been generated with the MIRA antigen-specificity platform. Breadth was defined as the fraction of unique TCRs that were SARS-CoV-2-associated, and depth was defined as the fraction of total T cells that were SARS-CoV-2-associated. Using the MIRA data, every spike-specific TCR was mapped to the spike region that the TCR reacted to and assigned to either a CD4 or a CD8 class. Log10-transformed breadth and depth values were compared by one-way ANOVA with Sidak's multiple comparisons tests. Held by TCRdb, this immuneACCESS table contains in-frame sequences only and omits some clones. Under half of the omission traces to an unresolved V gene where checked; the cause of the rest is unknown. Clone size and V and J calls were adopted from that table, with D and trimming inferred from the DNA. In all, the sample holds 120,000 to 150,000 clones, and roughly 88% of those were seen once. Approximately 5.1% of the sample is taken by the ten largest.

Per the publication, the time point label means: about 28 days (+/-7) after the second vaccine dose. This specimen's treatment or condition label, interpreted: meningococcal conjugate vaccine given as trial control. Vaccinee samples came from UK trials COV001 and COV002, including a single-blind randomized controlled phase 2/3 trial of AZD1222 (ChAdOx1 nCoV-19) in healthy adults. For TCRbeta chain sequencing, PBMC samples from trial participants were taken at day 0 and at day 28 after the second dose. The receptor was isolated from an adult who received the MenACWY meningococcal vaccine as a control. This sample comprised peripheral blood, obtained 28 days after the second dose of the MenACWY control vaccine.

The CDR3 corresponds to CASSLFSGAAYNEQFF. The bases read TGTGCCAGCAGTTTATTTTCTGGAGCCGCCTACAATGAGCAGTTCTTC. The rearranged segments are TRBV27 and TRBJ2-1; no D gene call is confident. Between the V and J ends, shortened by 1 base and 2 bases respectively, the junction contains 12 bases. Via the germline V gene (reference sequence), CDR1 is MNHEY and CDR2 SMNVEV. Measured from the cysteine to the phenylalanine, the CDR3 is 16 residues long. Kept here is only the CDR3 DNA, which spans 48 bases and is read in frame from base 1.